The 28 T cell receptor beta chains listed next were all sequenced from one sample in a study of blood T cell repertoires in COVID-19. Using immunoSEQ multiplex PCR, the repertoire was profiled, and TCRdb retains in-frame clones only, with some absent. The table records approximately 290,000 clones, approximately 90% of them present only once. The sample comprised peripheral blood. The receptors were sampled from a man between 18 and 29 years old with active or convalescent COVID-19.

V and J are TRBV28 and TRBJ2-1, with TRBD2 identical over 7 bases. The trim removed 4 bases at V and 4 bases at J, leaving 10 bases unmatched. The germline V gene encodes CDR1 MDHEN and CDR2 SYDVKM. The CDR3 spans 16 residues. CDR3: CASSSPGGTEYNEQFF. Written as DNA, the CDR3 is TGTGCCAGCAGTTCCCCCGGGGGGACTGAGTACAATGAGCAGTTCTTC.

V and J are TRBV27 and TRBJ2-5, with a weak D call TRBD1 (6 bases). CDR3 length equals 16 residues. V lost 4 bases, J lost 5 bases, and 20 bases lay in between. The germline gives CDR1 MNHEY, CDR2 SMNVEV (reference sequence). CDR3 sequence: CASSYSGRGLVETQYF. Here the CDR3 DNA reads TGTGCCAGCAGTTACTCGGGCAGGGGATTAGTGGAGACCCAGTACTTC.

The CDR3 DNA sequence: TGCGCCAGCAGCCAAGATTACGGCTACGAGCAGTACTTC. It specifies CASSQDYGYEQYF. The V and J genes are TRBV4-1 and TRBJ2-7; D unclear. This CDR3 spans 13 amino acids. CDR1 and CDR2 (germline): MGHRA, YSYEKL. V lost 0 bases and J 3 bases, leaving 6 bases between the germline ends.

This chain links TRBV2 with TRBJ1-1; 7 bases are a match to TRBD1. CDR3 length: 16 residues. With V trimmed by 5 bases and J by 0 bases, 9 bases remained unmatched. The germline V gene has CDR1 SNHLY and CDR2 FYNNEI. CDR3 residues: CASSPNSGTVNTEAFF. CDR3 DNA: TGTGCCAGCAGTCCGAACTCCGGGACAGTGAACACTGAAGCTTTCTTT. Supplemented by reference TRBV2 and TRBJ1-1, the full variable domain reads EPEVTQTPSHQVTQMGQEVILRCVPISNHLYFYWYRQILGQKVEFLVSFYNNEISEKSEIFDDQFSVERPDGSNFTLKIRSTKLEDSAMYFCASSPNSGTVNTEAFFGQGTRLTVV.

This clone was seen just once. The V gene is TRBV18, the J gene TRBJ1-1; D remains unclear. The CDR3 has 13 residues. Trimming took 4 bases from V and 3 from J, leaving 9 bases between them. In germline, CDR1 is KGHSH, CDR2 LQKENI. Here the CDR3 reads CASSQIPDTEAFF. CDR3 nucleotide sequence: TGTGCCAGCTCACAAATCCCGGACACTGAAGCTTTCTTT.

The chain is built from TRBV6-5 and TRBJ2-2, with D perhaps TRBD1 (6 bases). V lost 4 bases to trimming and J lost 6 bases, with 12 bases between them. The CDR3 consists of 14 residues. CDR1 and CDR2 (germline): MNHEY, SVGAGI. DNA of the CDR3: TGTGCCAGCAGTTCGACAGGCAGGTCCGGGGAGCTGTTTTTT. Translation gives CASSSTGRSGELFF.

The chain couples TRBV5-1 to TRBJ2-2; D gene uncertain. Trimming took off 0 bases at V and 4 bases at J, with 7 bases between the two ends. The V gene's germline CDR1 is SGHRS and CDR2 YFSETQ. This CDR3 comprises 14 residues. In nucleotides, the CDR3 is TGCGCCAGCAGCTTGGGGTCGGGCACCGGGGAGCTGTTTTTT. Translation: CASSLGSGTGELFF.

The V gene is TRBV5-1, the J gene TRBJ2-7; D may be TRBD2 (6 bases). CDR3 length equals 15 residues. The germline V gene encodes CDR1 SGHRS and CDR2 YFSETQ. With 2 bases removed from V and 0 bases from J, the gap between germline ends came to 12 bases. The CDR3 sequence: CASSLLGGNSYEQYF. In DNA, the CDR3 is TGCGCCAGCAGCTTACTGGGAGGAAACTCCTACGAGCAGTACTTC.

Comment on this clone: A junction end diverges from the germline sequence, so it may reflect a read error. The sample has other DNA sequences that encode this CDR3 too. J is TRBJ2-3 and V is TRBV7-2, with TRBD2 matching 7 bases. The CDR3 runs to 15 residues. Germline V CDR1 and CDR2: SGHTA, FQGNSA. CDR3 sequence (DNA): TGTGCCACCCCGACTAGCCCAATACCCACAGATACACAGTATTTT. Translated, it gives CATPTSPIPTDTQYF.

The rearrangement links TRBV5-1 to TRBJ2-5; D may be TRBD2 (6 bases). The V gene lost 0 bases and the J gene lost 5 bases, with 8 bases spanning the gap. CDR1 is SGHRS and CDR2 is YFSETQ in the germline V gene. There are 13 residues in the CDR3. The CDR3 protein is CASSLGEAETQYF. The CDR3 nucleotides are TGCGCCAGCAGCTTGGGGGAGGCGGAGACCCAGTACTTC.

The gene calls are TRBV4-1 and TRBJ1-2; D is perhaps TRBD1 (5 bases). Deletions cut 0 bases from V and 4 bases from J, with 9 bases between. CDR3 length equals 14 residues. Germline CDR1 and CDR2: MGHRA and YSYEKL. The chain's CDR3 is CASSQDGDSYGYTF. The CDR3 region has the DNA TGCGCCAGCAGCCAAGACGGTGACAGCTATGGCTACACCTTC.

The chain is built from TRBV14 and TRBJ1-1; 8 bases fit TRBD1. The V and J ends lost 7 bases and 2 bases, in that order; junction bases with no gene match: 3. The CDR3 has 13 residues. The germline gives CDR1 SGHDN, CDR2 FVKESK. CDR3 amino acids: CASTRGHNTEAFF. CDR3 coding DNA: TGTGCCAGCACCAGGGGGCATAACACTGAAGCTTTCTTT.

This rearrangement joins TRBV4-3 to TRBJ2-5; 8 bases align to TRBD1. Germline values: CDR1 LGHNA, CDR2 YSLEER. The CDR3 extends over 17 amino acids. Germline trimming cut 3 bases from V and 5 bases from J; bases unmatched to any gene: 14. CDR3 DNA sequence: TGCGCCAGCAGCCAGGCAGGGCCCGGACAGGGTGGGGAGACCCAGTACTTC. Its protein is CASSQAGPGQGGETQYF.

V is TRBV6-2 or TRBV6-3 and J is TRBJ2-3; D unclear. The ends were cut back, 4 bases at V and 6 bases at J, with 2 bases in the middle. Germline loops: CDR1 MNHEY, CDR2 SVGEGT. The CDR3 consists of 10 residues. The CDR3 loop is CASSSDTQYF. Here the CDR3 DNA reads TGTGCCAGCAGTTCTGATACGCAGTATTTT.

The gene calls are TRBV27 and TRBJ2-7; the D gene is possibly TRBD2 (5 bases). V was clipped by 6 bases and J by 4 bases, with 19 bases between them. The CDR3 totals 15 residues. In germline, CDR1 is MNHEY, CDR2 SMNVEV (reference sequence). CDR3 DNA sequence: TGTGCCAGCAGCCCCGGGGTGCGGACGGCTTACGAGCAGTACTTC. This gives the protein CASSPGVRTAYEQYF.

V usage is TRBV19 and J usage is TRBJ1-5; TRBD1 matches at 7 bases. The CDR3 loop spans 16 amino acids. The ends lost 7 bases at V and 5 bases at J; junction bases unmatched: 14. CDR1 LNHDA and CDR2 SQIVND come from the germline V gene (reference sequence). The CDR3 region is CASNYRLGQYYQPQHF. CDR3 coding DNA: TGTGCCAGTAATTATAGATTGGGACAGTACTATCAGCCCCAGCATTTT.

The chain recombines TRBV2 with TRBJ1-6; D gene unclear. Trimming left V 4 bases short and J 2 bases short, with 3 bases between. The CDR3 consists of 13 residues. CDR1 is SNHLY, CDR2 FYNNEI, per germline. CDR3: CASSVTYNSPLHF. CDR3 sequence (DNA): TGTGCCAGCAGTGTAACCTATAATTCACCCCTCCACTTT.

The V call is TRBV6-5, the J call TRBJ2-7; D is perhaps TRBD1 (5 bases). The CDR3 has 12 amino acids. The germline CDR1 and CDR2 sequences are MNHEY and SVGAGI. The V end was cut by 9 bases, the J end by 7 bases, with 16 bases between. The CDR3 bases are TGTGCCAGAAACGCAGGGATCGAGGAGCAGTACTTC. It specifies CARNAGIEEQYF.

This rearrangement joins TRBV11-2 to TRBJ1-1; 10 bases line up with TRBD1. Germline trimming cut 6 bases from V and 7 bases from J; bases unmatched to any gene: 11. Germline V gene sequence: CDR1 SGHAT, CDR2 FQNNGV. The length of the CDR3 is 15 residues. This CDR3 is CASSPTTGGVIEAFF. In DNA form, the CDR3 reads TGTGCCAGCAGTCCAACGACAGGGGGCGTAATTGAAGCTTTCTTT.

This clone appeared a single time. The rearrangement joins TRBV5-5 to TRBJ2-5; 7 bases are shared with TRBD1. Germline V CDR1 and CDR2: SGHKS, YYEKEE (reference sequence). This CDR3 contains 13 residues. V shed 4 bases and J 5 bases; nucleotides not matched to a gene: 5. The CDR3 bases are TGTGCCAGCAGCCAGGGACAGAGGGAGACCCAGTACTTC. Translated: CASSQGQRETQYF.

The chain has TRBV12-5 and TRBJ2-7; D might be TRBD1 (6 bases). The germline gives CDR1 LGHNT, CDR2 FRNRAP. The CDR3 has 14 residues. Between the trimmed V and J ends, which lost 5 bases and 3 bases, there was a span of 14 bases. The CDR3 sequence is CASGKGHRLYEQYF. The CDR3 DNA reads as TGTGCTAGTGGTAAGGGACATCGCCTCTACGAGCAGTACTTC.

This chain uses TRBV6-2 or TRBV6-3 with TRBJ2-7; D may be TRBD2 (6 bases). The CDR3 length is 15 residues. V was shortened by 6 bases and J by 2 bases, with 17 bases between the two germline ends. Germline CDR1 reads MNHEY; CDR2 reads SVGEGT. Here the CDR3 reads CASSPAGGRTYEQYF. DNA for the CDR3: TGTGCCAGCAGCCCGGCCGGGGGTAGGACCTACGAGCAGTACTTC.

The rearrangement joins TRBV5-1 to TRBJ1-2; D not resolved. V lost 1 base and J 6 bases, leaving 7 bases between the germline ends. The CDR3 sequence is 12 residues long. Germline CDR1 is SGHRS and CDR2 is YFSETQ. The CDR3: CASSLQEDGYTF. DNA for the CDR3: TGCGCCAGCAGCTTGCAGGAAGATGGCTACACCTTC.

CDR3 sequence: CASSSGQGGKNTGELFF. As DNA, the CDR3 is TGTGCCAGCTCGTCGGGACAGGGGGGCAAGAACACCGGGGAGCTGTTTTTT. The V gene is TRBV18, the J gene TRBJ2-2, with TRBD1 identical over 11 bases. V trimming: 6 bases; J trimming: 1 base; junction bases outside the gene matches: 7. Per the germline V gene, CDR1 is KGHSH and CDR2 is LQKENI. The CDR3 has 17 residues.

The rearrangement uses TRBV7-2 and TRBJ1-2; 10 positions match TRBD1. Germline V gene sequence: CDR1 SGHTA, CDR2 FQGNSA. This CDR3 is built from 15 residues. J was trimmed by 4 bases and V by 6 bases; bases with no gene match: 8. Written as DNA, the CDR3 is TGTGCCAGCAGGGTCGGACAGGGGGTCGGCTATGGCTACACCTTC. Protein sequence: CASRVGQGVGYGYTF.

The chain carries TRBV5-4 and TRBJ2-7; D unresolved. Germline CDR1 and CDR2: SGHNT and YYREEE (reference sequence). V lost 0 bases and J lost 2, with 9 bases in between. The CDR3 totals 14 residues. The CDR3 nucleotides are TGTGCCAGCAGCTTGGCAGCGAACGCCTACGAGCAGTACTTC. It is translated as CASSLAANAYEQYF. The entire variable domain, with the rest obtained from reference TRBV5-4 and TRBJ2-7, is as follows: ETGVTQSPTHLIKTRGQQVTLRCSSQSGHNTVSWYQQALGQGPQFIFQYYREEENGRGNFPPRFSGLQFPNYSSELNVNALELDDSALYLCASSLAANAYEQYFGPGTRLTVT.

V gene TRBV5-6 combines with J gene TRBJ2-2, with 7 bases fitting TRBD2. This CDR3 contains 14 residues. Unmatched junction bases numbered 7, after V lost 4 bases and J lost 7 bases. Germline loops: CDR1 SGHDT, CDR2 YYEEEE. The chain's CDR3 is CASSHPRGVGELFF. The CDR3 DNA sequence: TGTGCCAGCAGCCACCCTCGGGGGGTCGGGGAGCTGTTTTTT.

This clone was counted a few times. This chain uses TRBV27 with TRBJ1-4, with D tentatively TRBD1 (6 bases). This CDR3 region has 16 residues. Trimming took 6 bases from V and 8 from J, leaving 22 bases between them. Germline V gives CDR1 MNHEY, CDR2 SMNVEV (reference sequence). CDR3 bases: TGTGCCAGCAGCGAACTGTCCCCAGGGGAGGGGGAAAAACTGTTTTTT. Translation: CASSELSPGEGEKLFF.